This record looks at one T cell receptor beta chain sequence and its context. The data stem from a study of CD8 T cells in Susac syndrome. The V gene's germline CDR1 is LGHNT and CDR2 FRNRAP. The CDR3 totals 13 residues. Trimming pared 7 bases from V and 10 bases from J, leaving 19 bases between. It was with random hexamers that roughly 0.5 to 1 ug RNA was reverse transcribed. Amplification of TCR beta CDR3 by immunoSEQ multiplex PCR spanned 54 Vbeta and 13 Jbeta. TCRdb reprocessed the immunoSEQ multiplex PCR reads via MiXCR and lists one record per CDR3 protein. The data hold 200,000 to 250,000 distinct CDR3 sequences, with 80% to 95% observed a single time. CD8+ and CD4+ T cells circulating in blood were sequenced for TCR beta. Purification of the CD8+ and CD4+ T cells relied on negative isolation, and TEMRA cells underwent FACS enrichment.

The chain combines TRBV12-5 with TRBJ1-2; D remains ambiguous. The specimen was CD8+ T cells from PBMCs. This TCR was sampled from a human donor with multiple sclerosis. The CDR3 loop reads CASATQARFPYTF. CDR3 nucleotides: TGTGCTAGTGCCACCCAAGCCCGGTTCCCCTACACCTTC.